Listed below are T cell receptor beta chains from one sample, sequenced in a study of T cell changes during pregnancy in multiple sclerosis. The data were produced by immunoSEQ multiplex PCR, yet TCRdb's version contains in-frame clones alone and is incomplete. The sample holds 35,000 or so clones, roughly 85% seen once. The source was CD4+ T cells from peripheral blood mononuclear cells, collected before pregnancy. The receptor source for this set is a female donor with multiple sclerosis, enrolled in a pregnancy study. Each CDR3 is given with its conserved first and last residue. A D gene is named only where the DNA matches it firmly. Clone size is given for some rows only: seen once, a few or many times, or a class if the clone is expanded.

CDR3aa: CASSGQDGYGYTF
CDR3nt: TGCGCCAGCAGTGGACAGGACGGCTATGGCTACACCTTC
d_gene: -
abundance: few
len: 13
j_gene: TRBJ1-2
v_gene: TRBV10-1

CDR3aa: CASSPSGNNQPQHF
CDR3nt: TGTGCCAGCAGCCCCTCCGGGAACAATCAGCCCCAGCATTTT
d_gene: -
abundance: -
len: 14
j_gene: TRBJ1-5
v_gene: TRBV6-5

CDR3aa: CASSPPFAASGVSSYNEQFF
CDR3nt: TGTGCCAGCAGCCCCCCATTTGCGGCTAGCGGGGTTAGCTCCTACAATGAGCAGTTCTTC
d_gene: TRBD2
abundance: -
len: 20
j_gene: TRBJ2-1
v_gene: TRBV7-6

CDR3aa: CASSSSNEKLFF
CDR3nt: TGTGCCAGCAGTTCCTCTAATGAAAAACTGTTTTTT
d_gene: -
abundance: once
len: 12
j_gene: TRBJ1-4
v_gene: TRBV6-6

CDR3aa: CASTRPGGYGYTF
CDR3nt: TGTGCCAGCACCCGACCAGGGGGCTATGGCTACACCTTC
d_gene: TRBD1
abundance: few
len: 13
j_gene: TRBJ1-2
v_gene: TRBV28

CDR3aa: CASSSLGGSSNTEAFF
CDR3nt: TGTGCCAGCAGCTCCCTGGGGGGGAGTTCGAACACTGAAGCTTTCTTT
d_gene: -
abundance: -
len: 16
j_gene: TRBJ1-1
v_gene: TRBV7-9

CDR3aa: CSAASTGDEQYF
CDR3nt: TGCAGCGCCGCCTCGACAGGGGACGAGCAGTACTTC
d_gene: TRBD1
abundance: -
len: 12
j_gene: TRBJ2-7
v_gene: TRBV29-1

CDR3aa: CASSGTGGETQYF
CDR3nt: TGTGCCAGCAGCGGGACAGGGGGAGAGACCCAGTACTTC
d_gene: TRBD1
abundance: -
len: 13
j_gene: TRBJ2-5
v_gene: TRBV27

CDR3aa: CASSLGLQYNQPQHF
CDR3nt: TGTGCCAGCAGCTTGGGTCTACAGTACAATCAGCCCCAGCATTTT
d_gene: -
abundance: -
len: 15
j_gene: TRBJ1-5
v_gene: TRBV5-8

CDR3aa: CASSLGGSSIYEQYF
CDR3nt: TGTGCCAGCAGTTTGGGGGGGTCTTCGATCTACGAGCAGTACTTC
d_gene: TRBD2
abundance: -
len: 15
j_gene: TRBJ2-7
v_gene: TRBV28

CDR3aa: CASSLEGLAGTDNEQFF
CDR3nt: TGTGCCAGCAGCTTAGAGGGGCTAGCGGGCACCGACAATGAGCAGTTCTTC
d_gene: TRBD2
abundance: once
len: 17
j_gene: TRBJ2-1
v_gene: TRBV7-8

CDR3aa: CASNRFRTEAFF
CDR3nt: TGTGCCAGCAATCGGTTTCGGACTGAAGCTTTCTTT
d_gene: -
abundance: -
len: 12
j_gene: TRBJ1-1
v_gene: TRBV2

CDR3aa: CASSESKTRIYEQYF
CDR3nt: TGTGCCAGCAGTGAATCGAAGACTCGGATCTACGAGCAGTACTTC
d_gene: -
abundance: -
len: 15
j_gene: TRBJ2-7
v_gene: TRBV25-1

CDR3aa: CASSTSVVGELFF
CDR3nt: TGTGCCAGTAGTACTAGCGTAGTCGGGGAGCTGTTTTTT
d_gene: -
abundance: -
len: 13
j_gene: TRBJ2-2
v_gene: TRBV19

CDR3aa: CASSFSTGGGDTQYF
CDR3nt: TGTGCCAGCAGTTTTTCGACAGGGGGGGGAGATACGCAGTATTTT
d_gene: TRBD1
abundance: once
len: 15
j_gene: TRBJ2-3
v_gene: TRBV6-6

CDR3aa: CASTAPGGQGHGYTF
CDR3nt: TGTGCCAGCACCGCACCCGGGGGACAGGGTCATGGCTACACCTTC
d_gene: TRBD1
abundance: -
len: 15
j_gene: TRBJ1-2
v_gene: TRBV7-2

CDR3aa: CASSRSGTAGELFF
CDR3nt: TGTGCCAGCAGTCGAAGCGGGACGGCCGGGGAGCTGTTTTTT
d_gene: TRBD2
abundance: -
len: 14
j_gene: TRBJ2-2
v_gene: TRBV11-1

CDR3aa: CAITTDPGRPQHF
CDR3nt: TGTGCCATCACTACCGACCCAGGGCGGCCCCAGCATTTT
d_gene: -
abundance: medium-sized
len: 13
j_gene: TRBJ1-5
v_gene: TRBV10-3

CDR3aa: CASSQGGTGRNQPQHF
CDR3nt: TGCGCCAGCAGCCAAGGTGGGACAGGTCGCAATCAGCCCCAGCATTTT
d_gene: TRBD1
abundance: -
len: 16
j_gene: TRBJ1-5
v_gene: TRBV4-1

CDR3aa: CASSLSQNTEAFF
CDR3nt: TGTGCCAGCAGCTTGAGTCAGAACACTGAAGCTTTCTTT
d_gene: -
abundance: few
len: 13
j_gene: TRBJ1-1
v_gene: TRBV7-2

CDR3aa: CASSLNRNEKLFF
CDR3nt: TGTGCCAGCAGCTTGAACAGGAATGAAAAACTGTTTTTT
d_gene: -
abundance: -
len: 13
j_gene: TRBJ1-4
v_gene: TRBV7-6

CDR3aa: CASTRTSGTNEQFF
CDR3nt: TGTGCCAGTACCAGGACTAGCGGAACCAATGAGCAGTTCTTC
d_gene: TRBD2
abundance: -
len: 14
j_gene: TRBJ2-1
v_gene: TRBV19

CDR3aa: CASGLANTGELFF
CDR3nt: TGTGCCAGTGGACTAGCGAACACCGGGGAGCTGTTTTTT
d_gene: TRBD2
abundance: -
len: 13
j_gene: TRBJ2-2
v_gene: TRBV19

CDR3aa: CASSPLGPPETQYF
CDR3nt: TGTGCCAGCTCTCCTCTGGGCCCCCCTGAGACCCAGTACTTC
d_gene: -
abundance: -
len: 14
j_gene: TRBJ2-5
v_gene: TRBV18

CDR3aa: CASSHDYVYNEQFF
CDR3nt: TGTGCCAGCAGCCATGACTATGTTTACAATGAGCAGTTCTTC
d_gene: -
abundance: -
len: 14
j_gene: TRBJ2-1
v_gene: TRBV7-9

CDR3aa: CASSLRQPNNYGYTF
CDR3nt: TGTGCCAGCAGCTTAAGACAGCCCAATAACTATGGCTACACCTTC
d_gene: -
abundance: -
len: 15
j_gene: TRBJ1-2
v_gene: TRBV7-6

CDR3aa: CASTRLAGLAGNNEQFF
CDR3nt: TGTGCCAGCACCCGCTTGGCAGGACTAGCGGGAAACAATGAGCAGTTCTTC
d_gene: TRBD2
abundance: -
len: 17
j_gene: TRBJ2-1
v_gene: TRBV28

CDR3aa: CAWNMDRSTEAFF
CDR3nt: TGTGCCTGGAATATGGACAGGAGCACTGAAGCTTTCTTT
d_gene: TRBD1
abundance: -
len: 13
j_gene: TRBJ1-1
v_gene: TRBV30

CDR3aa: CAWSSRTGGPLAGYYNEQFF
CDR3nt: TGTGCCTGGAGTTCCCGGACAGGGGGTCCACTAGCGGGATACTACAATGAGCAGTTCTTC
d_gene: -
abundance: -
len: 20
j_gene: TRBJ2-1
v_gene: TRBV30

CDR3aa: CASSTGQGTRTQYF
CDR3nt: TGTGCCAGTAGTACGGGACAGGGGACGAGAACGCAGTATTTT
d_gene: TRBD1
abundance: few
len: 14
j_gene: TRBJ2-3
v_gene: TRBV19

CDR3aa: CASRRSNYGYTF
CDR3nt: TGTGCCAGCAGGAGGTCTAACTATGGCTACACCTTC
d_gene: -
abundance: -
len: 12
j_gene: TRBJ1-2
v_gene: TRBV2

CDR3aa: CASSRQGSSAGELFF
CDR3nt: TGCGCCAGCAGCCGGCAGGGGAGTAGTGCCGGGGAGCTGTTTTTT
d_gene: -
abundance: -
len: 15
j_gene: TRBJ2-2
v_gene: TRBV4-3